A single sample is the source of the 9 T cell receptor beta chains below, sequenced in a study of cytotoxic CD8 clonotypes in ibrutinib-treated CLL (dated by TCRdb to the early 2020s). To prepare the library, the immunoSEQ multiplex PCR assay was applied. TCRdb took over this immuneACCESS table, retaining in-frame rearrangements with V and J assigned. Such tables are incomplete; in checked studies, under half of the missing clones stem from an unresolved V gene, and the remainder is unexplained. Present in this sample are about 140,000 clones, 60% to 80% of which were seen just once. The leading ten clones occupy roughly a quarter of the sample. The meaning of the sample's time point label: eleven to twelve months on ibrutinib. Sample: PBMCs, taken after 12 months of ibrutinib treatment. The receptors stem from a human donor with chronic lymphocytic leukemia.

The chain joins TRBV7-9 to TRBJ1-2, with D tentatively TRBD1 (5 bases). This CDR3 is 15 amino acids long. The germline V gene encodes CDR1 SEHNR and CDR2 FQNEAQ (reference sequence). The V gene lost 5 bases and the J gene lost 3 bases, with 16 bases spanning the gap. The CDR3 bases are TGTGCCAGCAGCCCTTTAGCCCAGGGCTACTATGGCTACACCTTC. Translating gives CASSPLAQGYYGYTF.

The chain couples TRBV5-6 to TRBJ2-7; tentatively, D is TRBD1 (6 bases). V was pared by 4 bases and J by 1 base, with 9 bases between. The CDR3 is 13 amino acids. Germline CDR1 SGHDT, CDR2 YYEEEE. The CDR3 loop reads CASSPQGSYEQYF. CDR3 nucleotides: TGTGCCAGCAGCCCTCAGGGGTCCTACGAGCAGTACTTC.

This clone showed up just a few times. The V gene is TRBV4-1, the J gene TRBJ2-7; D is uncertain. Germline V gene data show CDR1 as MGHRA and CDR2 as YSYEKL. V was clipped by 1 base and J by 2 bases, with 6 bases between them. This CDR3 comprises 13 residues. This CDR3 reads CASSQGTTYEQYF. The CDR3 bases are TGCGCCAGCAGCCAAGGAACCACCTACGAGCAGTACTTC.

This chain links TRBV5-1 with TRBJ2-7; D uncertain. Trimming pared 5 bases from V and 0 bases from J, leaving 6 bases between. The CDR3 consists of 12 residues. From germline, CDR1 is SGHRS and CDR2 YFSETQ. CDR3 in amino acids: CASSPSSYEQYF. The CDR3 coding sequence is TGCGCCAGCAGTCCCAGCTCCTACGAGCAGTACTTC.

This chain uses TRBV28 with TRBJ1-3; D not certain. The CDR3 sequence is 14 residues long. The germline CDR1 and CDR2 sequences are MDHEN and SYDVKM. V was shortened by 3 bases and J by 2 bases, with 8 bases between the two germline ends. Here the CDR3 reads CASSFMGPGNTIYF. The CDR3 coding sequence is TGTGCCAGCAGTTTCATGGGTCCTGGAAACACCATATATTTT.

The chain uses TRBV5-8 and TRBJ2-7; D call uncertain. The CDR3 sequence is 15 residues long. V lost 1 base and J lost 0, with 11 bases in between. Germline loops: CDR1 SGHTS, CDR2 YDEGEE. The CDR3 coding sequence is TGTGCCAGCAGCTTGAGGCGATCGAGCTCCTACGAGCAGTACTTC. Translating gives CASSLRRSSSYEQYF.

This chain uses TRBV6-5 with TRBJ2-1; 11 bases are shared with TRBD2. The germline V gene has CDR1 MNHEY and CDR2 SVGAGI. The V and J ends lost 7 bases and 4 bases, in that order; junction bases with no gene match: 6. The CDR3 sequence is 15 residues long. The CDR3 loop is CASISGRAGYNEQFF. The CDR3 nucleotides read TGTGCCAGCATTAGCGGGAGGGCCGGGTACAATGAGCAGTTCTTC.

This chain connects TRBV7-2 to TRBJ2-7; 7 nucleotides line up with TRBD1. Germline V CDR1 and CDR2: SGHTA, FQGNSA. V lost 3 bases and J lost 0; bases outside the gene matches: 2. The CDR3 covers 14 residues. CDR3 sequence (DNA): TGTGCCAGCAGCTTGGACAGGAGCTCCTACGAGCAGTACTTC. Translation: CASSLDRSSYEQYF.

The CDR3 coding sequence is TGTGCCAGCAGCTTAGACCATAGCACAGATACGCAGTATTTT. It codes for CASSLDHSTDTQYF. The V gene is TRBV7-9, the J gene TRBJ2-3; D is ambiguous. This CDR3 is built from 14 residues. Germline V CDR1 and CDR2: SEHNR, FQNEAQ (reference sequence). Trimming pared 1 base from V and 0 bases from J, leaving 5 bases between.